This TCR beta chain is drawn from a study of T cell responses to AZD1222 COVID-19 vaccine. Whole-study results and caveats: There were vaccine-associated CD4 TCRs across spike, dominant at 160-218 and 743-854.

Assay used: immunoSEQ multiplex PCR; TCRdb lists only in-frame clones, some missing. The profile shows about 85,000 clones, 85% to 90% of them singletons. Per germline, CDR1 SGHRS and CDR2 YFSETQ. The CDR3 is 14 amino acids. V lost 0 bases to trimming and J lost 4 bases, with 9 bases between them. A few counts support this clone. Its antigen remains unidentified. This clonotype originated in an adult in good health. The chain employs TRBV5-1 and TRBJ2-3; no reliable D call. The sequences come from peripheral blood, collected on day 0 of MenACWY control vaccination. CDR3 protein: CASSLVPGADTQYF. CDR3 nucleotides: TGCGCCAGCAGCTTGGTACCGGGCGCAGATACGCAGTATTTT.